Described below is a single T cell receptor (beta chain) sequence and its context. The sample originates from a study of blood T cell repertoires in COVID-19. Study in general: Samples came from the United States, Italy and Spain, spanning acute and convalescent COVID-19. The analysed material was cDNA or gDNA that came from T cells, B-cell-depleted T cells, or PBMCs.

This CDR3 has 14 amino acids. V dropped 7 bases and J dropped 5 bases, with 16 bases sitting between them. In germline, CDR1 is MNHEY, CDR2 SVGAGI. Per the authors' pipeline: The authors estimated nucleated cell counts from reference gene primer amplification. Sequencing was performed with immunoSEQ multiplex PCR; in TCRdb, only in-frame clones are kept and a portion is missing. From that table come the V and J calls and clone size; the DNA was used to work out D and trimming. There are some 95,000 clones in the sample; approximately 80% occur only once, and 7% lies in the top ten. Sequenced input: peripheral blood. The chain is built from TRBV6-5 and TRBJ2-3, with unresolved D. The sequence came from a man in his sixties or seventies with acute or convalescent COVID-19. Written as DNA, the CDR3 is TGTGCCAGCATGCGGTTGGCTGTAAGAGATACGCAGTATTTT. Encoded protein: CASMRLAVRDTQYF.